Sequencing of this TCR beta chain was carried out in a study of blood T cells in healthy people across ages. Combining a sample-barcoded 5' primer with a J-beta primer mix, a second PCR ran for 7 to 11 cycles. TCRdb re-called the 5' RACE reads through MiXCR, storing one row per CDR3 protein. The profile shows over a million distinct CDR3 sequences, 40% to 45% of them singletons. Isolated PBMCs totaled at least 6 million in each sample. General study results and limits: Naive CD4+ cell counts and diversity both ran higher in long-lived than in aged donors.

Many counts were recorded for this clonotype. The antigen remains undetermined. This TCR was recovered from a woman in her fifties or sixties in good health. The sequenced material came from blood.

CDR3 sequence: CSATPGGRISTDTQYF. Here the CDR3 DNA reads TGCAGTGCTACCCCCGGCGGGAGGATATCCACAGATACGCAGTATTTT. The chain couples TRBV20-1 to TRBJ2-3, with TRBD2 identical over 8 bases. The CDR3 has 16 amino acids. CDR1 and CDR2 from the germline V gene are DFQATT and SNEGSKA (reference sequence). Losses at the gene ends were 4 bases for V and 2 bases for J; bases not matched to a gene: 11.